The 21 T cell receptor beta chains reported below all come from one sample, sequenced in a study of T cell responses to AZD1222 COVID-19 vaccine. Sequencing used immunoSEQ multiplex PCR; TCRdb keeps in-frame clones, though not all of them. The table has some 120,000 clones, 80% to 95% seen once. The input for sequencing was peripheral blood, taken 28 days after the second dose of the MenACWY control vaccine. The receptors were gathered from an adult who received the MenACWY meningococcal vaccine as a control.

The rearrangement joins TRBV5-1 to TRBJ1-2; 8 bases fit TRBD1. The trim removed 0 bases at V and 4 bases at J, leaving 5 bases unmatched. CDR3 length: 15 residues. The germline gives CDR1 SGHRS, CDR2 YFSETQ. This CDR3 is CASSLAPGGTYGYTF. The CDR3 DNA reads TGCGCCAGCAGCTTGGCTCCAGGGGGCACCTATGGCTACACCTTC.

The CDR3: CASSQDLEQGLSQQETQYF. The CDR3 coding sequence is TGTGCCAGCAGCCAAGATTTGGAACAGGGGTTATCCCAACAAGAGACCCAGTACTTC. The rearrangement links TRBV14 to TRBJ2-5, with 7 bases aligning to TRBD1. V shed 0 bases, J shed 2 bases, and the junction held 15 bases outside the gene matches. The CDR3 has 19 amino acids. Germline V gene lookup returns CDR1 SGHDN and CDR2 FVKESK.

This chain uses TRBV18 with TRBJ2-1; 10 positions agree with TRBD2. CDR1 and CDR2 from the germline V gene are KGHSH and LQKENI. The CDR3 loop spans 17 amino acids. The trim removed 2 bases at V and 5 bases at J, leaving 9 bases unmatched. The CDR3 DNA reads TGTGCCAGCTCACCAAGGCTAGCGGGAGAATGGCACAATGAGCAGTTCTTC. Amino acid sequence: CASSPRLAGEWHNEQFF.

The chain uses TRBV2 and TRBJ1-3; D gene uncertain. The CDR3 contains 13 residues. The germline CDR1 and CDR2 sequences are SNHLY and FYNNEI. V lost 7 bases and J 4 bases, leaving 11 bases between the germline ends. DNA for the CDR3: TGTGCCAGCACCCCTGTGGGGGGAAACACCATATATTTT. This sequence encodes CASTPVGGNTIYF.

The V call is TRBV6-1, the J call TRBJ2-2; maybe TRBD2 (5 bases). There are 17 residues in the CDR3. Trimming left V 1 base short and J 4 bases short, with 16 bases between. In germline, CDR1 is MNHNS, CDR2 SASEGT. CDR3 loop: CASSEGEVISGTGELFF. Written as DNA, the CDR3 is TGTGCCAGCAGTGAAGGAGAAGTAATAAGCGGCACCGGGGAGCTGTTTTTT.

V usage is TRBV28 and J usage is TRBJ2-7; TRBD1 matches 9 bases. The CDR3 runs 14 residues. The germline CDR1 and CDR2 sequences are MDHEN and SYDVKM. J was trimmed by 0 bases and V by 6 bases; bases with no gene match: 3. Here the CDR3 reads CASRQTGGSYEQYV. DNA for the CDR3: TGTGCCAGCAGACAGACAGGGGGCTCCTACGAGCAGTACGTC.

The chain joins TRBV5-1 to TRBJ1-1; D not resolved. The CDR3 has 13 amino acids. CDR1 and CDR2 (germline): SGHRS, YFSETQ. Trimming removed 5 bases at V and 5 bases at J, with 13 bases between. CDR3 nucleotides: TGCGCCAGCAGATCTGGGGATTGGACTGAAGCTTTCTTT. This encodes CASRSGDWTEAFF.

The chain carries TRBV6-4 and TRBJ2-1; 15 bases are shared with TRBD2. The CDR3 is 16 residues long. CDR1 is MRHNA and CDR2 is SNTAGT in the germline V gene. Germline trimming cut 5 bases from V and 4 bases from J; bases unmatched to any gene: 3. CDR3 sequence reads: CASSRGLAGGYNEQFF. The CDR3 DNA reads TGTGCCAGCAGTAGGGGACTAGCGGGGGGATACAATGAGCAGTTCTTC.

This clone was seen just once. This chain uses TRBV2 with TRBJ2-1; D possibly matches TRBD1 or TRBD2 (8 bases each). Germline CDR1 reads SNHLY; CDR2 reads FYNNEI. The CDR3 runs to 16 residues. V was shortened by 6 bases and J by 0 bases, with 15 bases between the two germline ends. In DNA, the CDR3 is TGTGCCAGCAGCTACAGGGGGACTAGCTCCTACAATGAGCAGTTCTTC. Protein: CASSYRGTSSYNEQFF.

The CDR3 loop is CASSLGWGYTF. The DNA of the CDR3 is TGTGCCAGCAGCTTAGGGTGGGGCTACACCTTC. The gene calls are TRBV7-9 and TRBJ1-2; unclear D gene. V lost 1 base, J lost 8 bases, and 5 bases lay in between. This CDR3 has 11 residues. Germline V lookup: CDR1 SEHNR, CDR2 FQNEAQ (reference sequence). Based on the CDR3 plus reference TRBV7-9 and TRBJ1-2, the full variable domain is DTGVSQNPRHKITKRGQNVTFRCDPISEHNRLYWYRQTLGQGPEFLTYFQNEAQLEKSRLLSDRFSAERPKGSFSTLEIQRTEQGDSAMYLCASSLGWGYTFGSGTRLTVV.

The V call is TRBV7-2, the J call TRBJ2-1; 8 bases match TRBD2. After removal of 4 bases from V and 10 bases from J, the junction contained 12 bases not matched to a gene. The CDR3 runs 15 residues. The germline V gene has CDR1 SGHTA and CDR2 FQGNSA. The DNA of the CDR3 is TGTGCCAGCAGCTCATCCGGGACTAGTCCAAAAGAGCAGTTCTTC. As protein: CASSSSGTSPKEQFF.

The chain joins TRBV28 to TRBJ1-6, with D maybe TRBD1 (5 bases). Germline values: CDR1 MDHEN, CDR2 SYDVKM. The CDR3 contains 14 residues. V dropped 5 bases and J dropped 6 bases, with 11 bases sitting between them. DNA for the CDR3: TGTGCCAGCAGTCCCAGACAGTCTAATTCACCCCTCCACTTT. Translating gives CASSPRQSNSPLHF.

This chain joins TRBV5-4 and TRBJ2-7; D is tentatively TRBD1 or TRBD2 (5 bases each). V was shortened by 4 bases and J by 2 bases, with 13 bases between the two germline ends. CDR3 size: 14 residues. Germline-derived CDR1 and CDR2 are SGHNT and YYREEE (reference sequence). CDR3 coding DNA: TGTGCCAGCAGCGCCCAGGGACCTCCCTACGAGCAGTACTTC. Amino acid sequence: CASSAQGPPYEQYF.

This chain joins TRBV18 and TRBJ1-2; 7 nucleotides align to TRBD1. Germline CDR1 KGHSH, CDR2 LQKENI. V was clipped by 3 bases and J by 3 bases; unmatched bases: 7. CDR3 length equals 15 residues. CDR3 DNA: TGTGCCAGCTCACCCACTGGAGGGGGCCACTATGGCTACACCTTC. Residues: CASSPTGGGHYGYTF.

The V call is TRBV9, the J call TRBJ2-3; D might be TRBD1 or TRBD2, each matching 5 bases. Trimming pared 4 bases from V and 6 bases from J, leaving 15 bases between. The CDR3 spans 14 residues. Germline V lookup: CDR1 SGDLS, CDR2 YYNGEE. CDR3 residues: CASSSERGVDTQYF. In DNA, the CDR3 is TGTGCCAGCAGCTCAGAGAGGGGAGTGGATACGCAGTATTTT.

The count of this clone is one. The chain has TRBV5-8 and TRBJ1-5, with D hard to call. The V end lost 5 bases, the J end lost 0 bases, and 6 bases lay between the germline ends. Germline-derived CDR1 and CDR2 are SGHTS and YDEGEE. The CDR3 totals 13 residues. In nucleotides, the CDR3 is TGTGCCAGCAGGTCTTATAGCAATCAGCCCCAGCATTTT. This gives the protein CASRSYSNQPQHF.

The gene calls are TRBV3-1 (or the pseudogene TRBV3-2) and TRBJ2-5; 8 bases line up with TRBD1. Germline V gives CDR1 LGHDT, CDR2 YNNKEL (reference sequence). V trimming: 3 bases; J trimming: 5 bases; junction bases outside the gene matches: 14. This CDR3 is built from 17 residues. The CDR3 loop reads CASSHLFRQGMKETQYF. In nucleotides, the CDR3 is TGTGCCAGCAGCCACCTTTTCAGACAGGGGATGAAGGAGACCCAGTACTTC.

The V call is TRBV2, the J call TRBJ1-1, with 12 bases aligning to TRBD1. Losses at the gene ends were 6 bases for V and 4 bases for J; bases not matched to a gene: 6. The germline gives CDR1 SNHLY, CDR2 FYNNEI. This CDR3 has 15 residues. The CDR3 protein is CASRGQGAGVTEAFF. CDR3 in DNA: TGTGCCAGCAGGGGACAGGGGGCTGGAGTCACTGAAGCTTTCTTT. The whole variable domain, filled in from reference TRBV2 and TRBJ1-1, reads EPEVTQTPSHQVTQMGQEVILRCVPISNHLYFYWYRQILGQKVEFLVSFYNNEISEKSEIFDDQFSVERPDGSNFTLKIRSTKLEDSAMYFCASRGQGAGVTEAFFGQGTRLTVV.

The rearrangement uses TRBV11-2 and TRBJ2-3; weak D call: TRBD2 (6 bases). The germline CDR1 and CDR2 sequences are SGHAT and FQNNGV. This CDR3 contains 14 residues. V lost 2 bases, J lost 4 bases, and 10 bases lay in between. The CDR3 loop is CASSLWGVSDTQYF. The CDR3 bases are TGTGCCAGCAGCTTATGGGGGGTTTCAGATACGCAGTATTTT. The full variable domain, its missing parts supplied by reference TRBV11-2 and TRBJ2-3, is EAGVAQSPRYKIIEKRQSVAFWCNPISGHATLYWYQQILGQGPKLLIQFQNNGVVDDSQLPKDRFSAERLKGVDSTLKIQPAKLEDSAVYLCASSLWGVSDTQYFGPGTRLTVL.

J is TRBJ2-7 and V is TRBV27; 13 nucleotides agree with TRBD2. In germline, CDR1 is MNHEY, CDR2 SMNVEV (reference sequence). The CDR3 runs 19 residues. V gave up 5 bases and J gave up 3 bases; unmatched junction bases: 16. The CDR3 region is CASSPLQGTSGTTRYEQYF. The CDR3 nucleotides are TGTGCCAGCAGTCCCCTCCAGGGGACTAGCGGGACCACCCGCTACGAGCAGTACTTC.

In this sample, this clone turned up a few times. The chain employs TRBV6-6 and TRBJ2-7; D is perhaps TRBD2 (6 bases). Trimming shortened V by 2 bases and J by 2 bases, and 10 bases separated the two germline ends. CDR3 size: 14 residues. Germline V gene data show CDR1 as MNHNY and CDR2 as SVGAGI (reference sequence). In DNA form, the CDR3 reads TGTGCCAGCAGTTACAAGGAGGGTCCCTACGAGCAGTACGTC. Its protein product is CASSYKEGPYEQYV.